Below are 28 T cell receptor beta chains sequenced from a single sample in a study of STAT3 mutations in large granular lymphocyte leukemia. Study observations and caveats: In T-cell large granular lymphocyte leukemia, about half of patients showed multiple immunodominant subclonotypes.

Their specific antigens are unknown. This table comes from immunoSEQ multiplex PCR, and its TCRdb copy is limited to in-frame clones, with some not included. Of about 42,000 clones in the sample, about 81% were seen once. The sequencing input was PBMCs. Receptors originate from a human donor with T large granular lymphocyte leukemia. Some clones in this sample may be carry-over from other donors' samples.

The chain employs TRBV19 and TRBJ1-5; D gene uncertain. The V end was cut by 9 bases, the J end by 1 base, with 16 bases between. The CDR3 is 15 amino acids. Germline V lookup: CDR1 LNHDA, CDR2 SQIVND (reference sequence). The DNA of the CDR3 is TGTGCCAGCGTTGAACAGATCGCGAGCAATCAGCCCCAGCATTTT. Translation gives CASVEQIASNQPQHF.

This chain links TRBV30 with TRBJ1-1; perhaps TRBD1 as D (5 bases). CDR1 and CDR2 from the germline V gene are GTSNPN and SVGIG (reference sequence). Trimming removed 2 bases at V and 2 bases at J, with 12 bases between. The length of the CDR3 is 14 residues. The CDR3 spells CAWSLGTVNTEAFF. In nucleotides, the CDR3 is TGTGCCTGGAGTTTGGGGACGGTTAACACTGAAGCTTTCTTT.

The rearrangement uses TRBV11-3 and TRBJ1-6, with D uncertain. The V gene lost 0 bases and the J gene lost 2 bases, with 8 bases spanning the gap. The CDR3 has 16 residues. CDR1 is SGHNT, CDR2 YENEEA, per germline. The CDR3 region is CASSLDLGAYNSPLHF. The CDR3 DNA sequence: TGTGCCAGCAGCTTAGATCTTGGAGCCTATAATTCACCCCTCCACTTT.

About this clone: Distinct nucleotide sequences in the sample also encode this CDR3. The chain links TRBV4-3 to TRBJ1-3, with D possibly matching TRBD1 (6 bases). V lost 1 base to trimming and J lost 0 bases, with 10 bases between them. The V gene's germline CDR1 is LGHNA and CDR2 YSLEER. The CDR3 totals 16 residues. As DNA, the CDR3 is TGCGCCAGCAGCCAAGGGACAGCTTTCTCTGGAAACACCATATATTTT. It specifies CASSQGTAFSGNTIYF.

In the case of this clone: Distinct nucleotide sequences in the sample also encode this CDR3. This rearrangement joins TRBV6-5 to TRBJ1-6, with 9 bases that match TRBD1. V gave up 0 bases and J gave up 8 bases; unmatched junction bases: 2. The CDR3 runs 15 residues. Germline CDR1 and CDR2: MNHEY and SVGAGI. CDR3 region: CASSYSRTGDSPLHF. The CDR3 bases are TGTGCCAGCAGTTACTCCCGGACAGGGGATTCACCCCTCCACTTT.

The chain combines TRBV2 with TRBJ2-7; D is possibly TRBD2 (6 bases). The germline CDR1 and CDR2 sequences are SNHLY and FYNNEI. The CDR3 is 14 amino acids. V was cut by 7 bases and J by 3 bases, with 16 bases left in between. In nucleotides, the CDR3 is TGTGCCAGCACCGAAATGGGGGGAAGCTACGAGCAGTACGTC. Translated, it gives CASTEMGGSYEQYV.

The V and J genes are TRBV7-2 and TRBJ2-5, with D unresolved. The germline V gene encodes CDR1 SGHTA and CDR2 FQGNSA. CDR3 length equals 12 residues. V lost 7 bases, J lost 4 bases, and 10 bases lay in between. CDR3 DNA sequence: TGTGCCAGCACCTACCCCCCAGAGACCCAGTACTTC. It is translated as CASTYPPETQYF. Combining the CDR3 with reference TRBV7-2 and TRBJ2-5 gives the whole variable domain GAGVSQSPSNKVTEKGKDVELRCDPISGHTALYWYRQSLGQGLEFLIYFQGNSAPDKSGLPSDRFSAERTGGSVSTLTIQRTQQEDSAVYLCASTYPPETQYFGPGTRLLVL.

The chain uses TRBV10-3 and TRBJ1-1, with a weak D call TRBD1 (5 bases). Germline lookup yields CDR1 ENHRY and CDR2 SYGVKD. The CDR3 consists of 14 residues. V was cut by 8 bases and J by 1 base, with 14 bases left in between. As DNA, the CDR3 is TGTGCCATCTGGGAAGGACAAGAGAACACTGAAGCTTTCTTT. Translation: CAIWEGQENTEAFF.

This clone was seen a handful of times. This sequence joins TRBV5-1 and TRBJ2-2, with D unclear. This CDR3 comprises 13 residues. The V and J ends lost 2 bases and 6 bases respectively, with 8 bases between them. Germline CDR1 SGHRS, CDR2 YFSETQ. The CDR3 region has the DNA TGCGCCAGCAGCTTTAATCTGGCCGGGGAGCTGTTTTTT. It translates to CASSFNLAGELFF. The full variable domain, with the rest looked up from reference TRBV5-1 and TRBJ2-2, is KAGVTQTPRYLIKTRGQQVTLSCSPISGHRSVSWYQQTPGQGLQFLFEYFSETQRNKGNFPGRFSGRQFSNSRSEMNVSTLELGDSALYLCASSFNLAGELFFGEGSRLTVL.

This chain connects TRBV5-1 to TRBJ2-3; D is ambiguous. The CDR3 covers 13 residues. V was shortened by 5 bases and J by 10 bases, with 17 bases between the two germline ends. The germline CDR1 and CDR2 sequences are SGHRS and YFSETQ. The DNA of the CDR3 is TGCGCCAGCAGGACGACGAGTAGCCTTGCGCAGTATTTT. It encodes CASRTTSSLAQYF.

The rearrangement joins TRBV5-4 to TRBJ2-3; 9 bases match TRBD2. Per the germline V gene, CDR1 is SGHNT and CDR2 is YYREEE (reference sequence). V lost 2 bases to trimming and J lost 1 base; unmatched junction nucleotides: 5. This CDR3 contains 16 residues. CDR3 loop: CASSLRGGAGTDTQYF. CDR3 nucleotides: TGTGCCAGCAGCTTACGCGGGGGGGCGGGCACAGATACGCAGTATTTT.

This clone was counted between two and nine times. V gene TRBV4-3 combines with J gene TRBJ1-2; the match to TRBD1 covers 7 bases. This CDR3 is 15 amino acids long. V trimming: 0 bases; J trimming: 5 bases; junction bases outside the gene matches: 6. Germline CDR1 LGHNA, CDR2 YSLEER. CDR3: CASSQEQGLKYGYTF. The CDR3 region has the DNA TGCGCCAGCAGCCAAGAACAGGGGTTAAAATATGGCTACACCTTC.

V is TRBV23-1 and J is TRBJ2-7, with 7 nucleotides matching TRBD2. TRBV23-1 is treated as an ORF (open reading frame) with a function not yet certain. J lost 6 bases, V lost 11 bases, and 13 bases had no gene match. The CDR3 sequence is 13 residues long. CDR3 sequence: CARKPGGLVEQYV. DNA for the CDR3: TGCGCCCGCAAGCCGGGAGGTCTTGTCGAGCAGTACGTC.

As concerns this clone: It is unclear where the CDR3 begins or ends on the DNA, so no DNA is shown, and the CDR3 is as TCRdb lists it. The chain couples TRBV5-6 to TRBJ1-5. The CDR3 numbers 15 amino acids, ends counted. Germline loops: CDR1 SGHDT, CDR2 YYEEEE. CDR3 region: CASSFGEGGNQPQHF.

In this sample, this clone turned up a few times. The chain couples TRBV7-2 to TRBJ2-3; D uncertain. Trimming pared 0 bases from V and 9 bases from J, leaving 13 bases between. Germline assignment: CDR1 SGHTA and CDR2 FQGNSA. The length of the CDR3 is 14 residues. CDR3 sequence reads: CASSLADTLRTQYF. Here the CDR3 DNA reads TGTGCCAGCAGCTTAGCGGATACCCTAAGAACGCAGTATTTT.

This clone appeared a few times. The rearrangement joins TRBV27 to TRBJ1-5; D not resolved. Deletions cut 8 bases from V and 3 bases from J, with 11 bases between. The CDR3 spans 13 residues. Germline loops: CDR1 MNHEY, CDR2 SMNVEV (reference sequence). The CDR3 DNA follows: TGTGCCAGCCGAGGGCCCTTCAATCAGCCCCAGCATTTT. It codes for CASRGPFNQPQHF.

This rearrangement joins TRBV29-1 to TRBJ2-3; D gene unclear. The CDR3 loop spans 12 amino acids. The V gene's germline CDR1 is SQVTM and CDR2 ANQGSEA. Trimming cost V 3 bases and J 7 bases, with 11 bases left between them. The chain's CDR3 is CSVDADFNTQYF. The CDR3 nucleotides are TGCAGCGTTGACGCAGATTTCAATACGCAGTATTTT.

The chain employs TRBV5-1 and TRBJ2-1; D might be TRBD1 (6 bases). V gave up 2 bases and J gave up 0 bases, with 12 bases separating them. There are 16 residues in the CDR3. The germline V gene has CDR1 SGHRS and CDR2 YFSETQ. The CDR3 region has the DNA TGCGCCAGCAGCTTAGCAGGGGAAGGCTCCTACAATGAGCAGTTCTTC. It yields the protein CASSLAGEGSYNEQFF.

V is TRBV18 and J is TRBJ2-7; D unresolved. Per the germline V gene, CDR1 is KGHSH and CDR2 is LQKENI. Trimming pared 3 bases from V and 4 bases from J, leaving 10 bases between. This CDR3 has 13 residues. CDR3 amino acids: CASSPATDYEQYF. The CDR3 bases are TGTGCCAGCTCACCTGCGACGGATTACGAGCAGTACTTC.

The chain joins TRBV5-1 to TRBJ1-4; 9 bases are shared with TRBD1. The V and J ends lost 4 bases and 5 bases, in that order; junction bases with no gene match: 6. The V gene's germline CDR1 is SGHRS and CDR2 YFSETQ. This CDR3 has 15 residues. The CDR3 region is CASSPYGTGNEKLFF. The CDR3 region has the DNA TGCGCCAGCAGCCCTTACGGGACAGGGAATGAAAAACTGTTTTTT.

The V and J genes are TRBV5-1 and TRBJ1-2; D is possibly TRBD1 (6 bases). Germline CDR1 SGHRS, CDR2 YFSETQ. The CDR3 length is 14 residues. The V and J ends lost 3 bases and 4 bases respectively, with 13 bases between them. CDR3 protein: CASSSTQGAYGYTF. The CDR3 bases are TGCGCCAGCAGCTCCACACAGGGAGCCTATGGCTACACCTTC.

This clone came up a few times. The chain combines TRBV6-1 with TRBJ2-7; D unclear. Germline CDR1 reads MNHNS; CDR2 reads SASEGT. This CDR3 contains 12 residues. V lost 2 bases, J lost 3 bases, and 5 bases lay in between. CDR3 region: CASSELGYEQYV. For the CDR3, the DNA is TGTGCCAGCAGTGAACTGGGCTACGAGCAGTACGTC.

This clone was counted a few times. V and J are TRBV2 and TRBJ2-6; D is tentatively TRBD1 or TRBD2 (5 bases each). The V gene lost 9 bases and the J gene lost 3 bases, with 15 bases spanning the gap. Germline V gene sequence: CDR1 SNHLY, CDR2 FYNNEI. The CDR3 runs 15 residues. The CDR3 DNA reads as TGTGCCAGGGGGGACCCGGGGTTTGGGGCCAACGTCCTGACTTTC. Its protein product is CARGDPGFGANVLTF. The variable domain in full, completed from reference TRBV2 and TRBJ2-6, reads EPEVTQTPSHQVTQMGQEVILRCVPISNHLYFYWYRQILGQKVEFLVSFYNNEISEKSEIFDDQFSVERPDGSNFTLKIRSTKLEDSAMYFCARGDPGFGANVLTFGAGSRLTVL.

The CDR3 nucleotides read TGCGCCAGTCAGGAGATGGGGGGCTGGGGTCGGAATGAGCAGTTCTTC. This encodes CASQEMGGWGRNEQFF. The rearrangement joins TRBV5-1 to TRBJ2-1; D tentatively reads TRBD1 or TRBD2 (6 bases each). Germline lookup yields CDR1 SGHRS and CDR2 YFSETQ. V was pared by 8 bases and J by 7 bases, with 25 bases between. The CDR3 contains 16 residues.

The genes are TRBV18 and TRBJ1-3; D is undetermined. The CDR3 runs to 17 residues. V lost 2 bases to trimming and J lost 0 bases, with 14 bases between them. CDR1 and CDR2 (germline): KGHSH, LQKENI. The CDR3 coding sequence is TGTGCCAGCTCACCAGATAACGGCGGCAGCTCTGGAAACACCATATATTTT. This codes for CASSPDNGGSSGNTIYF.

The chain has TRBV7-9 and TRBJ2-1; TRBD1 or TRBD2 may be the D gene (5 bases each). Germline V gene sequence: CDR1 SEHNR, CDR2 FQNEAQ (reference sequence). V lost 6 bases to trimming and J lost 8 bases, with 14 bases between them. There are 13 residues in the CDR3. CDR3 nucleotides: TGTGCCAGCAGAAGGGACCCCGGGGATGAGCAGTTCTTC. Protein sequence: CASRRDPGDEQFF. The complete variable domain, with remaining parts taken from reference TRBV7-9 and TRBJ2-1, reads DTGVSQNPRHKITKRGQNVTFRCDPISEHNRLYWYRQTLGQGPEFLTYFQNEAQLEKSRLLSDRFSAERPKGSFSTLEIQRTEQGDSAMYLCASRRDPGDEQFFGPGTRLTVL.

V gene TRBV28 combines with J gene TRBJ1-5; no definite D call. V dropped 6 bases and J dropped 0 bases, with 6 bases sitting between them. CDR1 is MDHEN, CDR2 SYDVKM, per germline. The CDR3 totals 13 residues. CDR3 region: CASSSNSNQPQHF. The CDR3 DNA reads as TGTGCCAGCAGCAGCAATAGCAATCAGCCCCAGCATTTT.

The chain employs TRBV7-9 and TRBJ2-6; D unclear. CDR1 is SEHNR and CDR2 is FQNEAQ in the germline V gene (reference sequence). Trimming left V 5 bases short and J 2 bases short, with 7 bases between. The CDR3 contains 14 residues. This chain's CDR3 is CASSDPTGANVLTF. The CDR3 region has the DNA TGTGCCAGCAGCGACCCCACTGGGGCCAACGTCCTGACTTTC.